A single sample is the source of the 12 T cell receptor beta chains below, sequenced in a study of blood T cell repertoires in COVID-19. Method: immunoSEQ multiplex PCR; TCRdb's copy keeps in-frame clones and lacks some. In the table there are some 240,000 clones, over 80% of which are singletons. The material sequenced was peripheral blood. Receptors were obtained from a woman aged 70-85 years with COVID-19, enrolled during active disease.

V usage is TRBV5-4 and J usage is TRBJ2-1, with D maybe TRBD2 (5 bases). This CDR3 is built from 16 residues. Trimming took off 1 base at V and 7 bases at J, with 18 bases between the two ends. Germline V gene data show CDR1 as SGHNT and CDR2 as YYREEE (reference sequence). The CDR3 DNA reads TGTGCCAGCAGCTTGTATCGCGGGCCGAAAGGGAATGAGCAGTTCTTC. Translated, it gives CASSLYRGPKGNEQFF.

With regard to this clone: In the same sample, other DNA sequences code for this CDR3. The chain carries TRBV19 and TRBJ2-7; weak D call: TRBD1 (5 bases). Germline V gene data show CDR1 as LNHDA and CDR2 as SQIVND (reference sequence). V lost 1 base and J 3 bases, leaving 7 bases between the germline ends. The CDR3 extends over 13 amino acids. The CDR3 DNA reads as TGTGCCAGTAGTATAGGCAGGGACTACGAGCAGTACTTC. Its protein is CASSIGRDYEQYF.

This chain links TRBV2 with TRBJ1-2, with 7 positions matching TRBD1. The trim removed 8 bases at V and 5 bases at J, leaving 8 bases unmatched. This CDR3 has 13 residues. Germline V gene lookup returns CDR1 SNHLY and CDR2 FYNNEI. The CDR3 loop is CASLGQPIYGYTF. The CDR3 DNA is TGTGCCAGCCTGGGACAGCCCATTTATGGCTACACCTTC.

Here the CDR3 reads CASSEFVGTEKLFF. CDR3 nucleotide sequence: TGTGCCAGCAGTGAATTTGTAGGGACAGAAAAACTGTTTTTT. The rearrangement joins TRBV6-1 to TRBJ1-4; D perhaps matches TRBD1 (6 bases). V lost 2 bases and J 8 bases, leaving 12 bases between the germline ends. The CDR3 is made up of 14 amino acids. Germline CDR1 is MNHNS and CDR2 is SASEGT.

The chain is built from TRBV4-2 and TRBJ2-7; 9 positions agree with TRBD1. V was pared by 4 bases and J by 3 bases, with 7 bases of the junction left unmatched. This CDR3 spans 15 amino acids. The germline gives CDR1 LGHNA, CDR2 YNFKEQ. The chain's CDR3 is CASSRGTGNFYEQYF. The DNA of the CDR3 is TGTGCCAGCAGCCGCGGGACAGGGAATTTCTACGAGCAGTACTTC.

V is TRBV12-3 or TRBV12-4 and J is TRBJ1-1; D is possibly TRBD1 (5 bases). The V end lost 4 bases, the J end lost 6 bases, and 12 bases lay between the germline ends. The CDR3 is 13 residues long. The chain's CDR3 is CASSSQTESEAFF. CDR3 bases: TGTGCCAGCAGTTCTCAGACAGAGTCTGAAGCTTTCTTT.

V is TRBV11-3 and J is TRBJ2-7; the D gene is possibly TRBD1 (6 bases). Per germline, CDR1 SGHNT and CDR2 YENEEA. This CDR3 has 12 amino acids. V was shortened by 5 bases and J by 4 bases, with 9 bases between the two germline ends. Here the CDR3 DNA reads TGTGCCAGCAGCCCTACAGGGTACGAGCAGTACTTC. Protein: CASSPTGYEQYF.

The V and J genes are TRBV6-1 and TRBJ2-7, with 13 bases matching TRBD2. The length of the CDR3 is 17 residues. Looked up from germline, CDR1 is MNHNS and CDR2 is SASEGT. Losses at the gene ends were 2 bases for V and 7 bases for J; bases not matched to a gene: 11. The CDR3 region has the DNA TGTGCCAGCAGTGAACAGGTTGGACTAGCGGGAGCTGGTGAGCAGTACTTC. This encodes CASSEQVGLAGAGEQYF.

The chain has TRBV7-3 and TRBJ1-1; D might be TRBD1 (5 bases). CDR3 length: 15 residues. V lost 1 base and J 3 bases, leaving 12 bases between the germline ends. Per germline, CDR1 SGHTA and CDR2 FQGTGA. The CDR3 sequence: CASSLMGGFDTEAFF. CDR3 coding DNA: TGTGCCAGCAGCTTAATGGGGGGTTTCGACACTGAAGCTTTCTTT.

The rearrangement joins TRBV29-1 to TRBJ2-3; 7 bases are a match to TRBD1. The trim removed 1 base at V and 9 bases at J, leaving 7 bases unmatched. Germline CDR1 reads SQVTM; CDR2 reads ANQGSEA. The CDR3 has 13 residues. CDR3 nucleotides: TGCAGCGTTGAAGCCCCGGGACAGAGAACGCAGTATTTT. It specifies CSVEAPGQRTQYF.

This chain joins TRBV6-5 and TRBJ1-4, with 7 bases lining up with TRBD1. Germline assignment: CDR1 MNHEY and CDR2 SVGAGI. This CDR3 is built from 15 residues. V lost 4 bases to trimming and J lost 5 bases; unmatched junction nucleotides: 7. CDR3 protein: CASSLTDRQNEKLFF. The CDR3 DNA reads TGTGCCAGCAGTTTGACGGACAGGCAAAATGAAAAACTGTTTTTT.

In this sample, this clone turned up a few times. The rearrangement uses TRBV19 and TRBJ2-5, with no clear D. Germline CDR1 reads LNHDA; CDR2 reads SQIVND (reference sequence). The V and J ends lost 6 bases and 1 base respectively, with 9 bases between them. The CDR3 sequence is 13 residues long. CDR3 DNA sequence: TGTGCCAGTAGATCCATCGGCCAAGAGACCCAGTACTTC. Residues: CASRSIGQETQYF.